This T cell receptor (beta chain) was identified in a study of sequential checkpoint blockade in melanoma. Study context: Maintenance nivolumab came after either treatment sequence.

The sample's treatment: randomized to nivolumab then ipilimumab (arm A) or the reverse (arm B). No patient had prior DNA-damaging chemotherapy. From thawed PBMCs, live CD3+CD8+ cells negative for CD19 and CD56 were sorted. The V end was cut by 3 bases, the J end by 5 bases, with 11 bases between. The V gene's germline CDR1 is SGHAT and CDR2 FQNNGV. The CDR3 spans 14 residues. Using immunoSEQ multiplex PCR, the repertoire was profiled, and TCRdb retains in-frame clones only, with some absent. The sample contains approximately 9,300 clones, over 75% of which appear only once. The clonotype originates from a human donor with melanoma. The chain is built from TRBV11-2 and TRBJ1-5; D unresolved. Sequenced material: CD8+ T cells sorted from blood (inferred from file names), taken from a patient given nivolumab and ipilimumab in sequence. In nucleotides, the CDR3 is TGTGCCAGCAGCTTGAATAGCGTCCATCAGCCCCAGCATTTT. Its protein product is CASSLNSVHQPQHF.